The next 2 T cell receptor beta chains were all read from a single sample in a study of T cell clonotyping in hematopoietic cell transplantation. TCRdb's table, derived via immunoSEQ multiplex PCR, lists solely in-frame clones and lacks some. The data show fewer than 25,000 clones, about 90% seen once. This sample's time point: recipient sample about 28 days before transplant, after cytoreduction. Here the sequenced sample was peripheral blood mononuclear cells, taken before stem cell transplant. These receptors were collected from a man aged 18 to 30 with biphenotypic leukemia. Some clones in this sample may be carry-over from other donors' samples.

The chain has TRBV10-3 and TRBJ1-2, with a weak D call TRBD1 (5 bases). Trimming cost V 6 bases and J 5 bases, with 19 bases left between them. The CDR3 covers 15 residues. CDR1 and CDR2 (germline): ENHRY, SYGVKD. The CDR3 region has the DNA TGTGCCATCAGCGAATTGGGTCCGGGGCCGTATGGCTACACCTTC. Amino acid sequence: CAISELGPGPYGYTF.

The genes are TRBV5-6 and TRBJ1-1; the D gene is possibly TRBD1 (5 bases). Germline CDR1 is SGHDT and CDR2 is YYEEEE. The CDR3 sequence is 13 residues long. Trimming removed 4 bases at V and 3 bases at J, with 10 bases between. CDR3 in DNA: TGTGCCAGCAGCGGAAACAGGTACACTGAAGCTTTCTTT. Protein sequence: CASSGNRYTEAFF. Combining the CDR3 with reference TRBV5-6 and TRBJ1-1 gives the whole variable domain DAGVTQSPTHLIKTRGQQVTLRCSPKSGHDTVSWYQQALGQGPQFIFQYYEEEERQRGNFPDRFSGHQFPNYSSELNVNALLLGDSALYLCASSGNRYTEAFFGQGTRLTVV.